This TCR beta chain was observed in a study of shared clonotypes between healthy human individuals (dated by TCRdb to 2018 to 2020). Background for the entire study: The cohort included a few men and a couple of women between 18 and 49 years of age. Libraries were prepared and TCR repertoires were sequenced by different laboratories using diverse techniques, in order to increase sequencing depth and limit assay-specific biases. For each donor, CD4 naive and CD4 memory were each given three plates, CD8 naive was given two plates, and CD8 memory was given one plate. Blood TCR repertoires of five healthy adults were deeply sequenced to estimate repertoire size and the extent of clonotype sharing between individuals. Per donor, leukapheresis produced somewhere between about 0.94 and 9.5 billion PBMCs.

On this clone itself: The specificity of this receptor is unknown. No quality values exist for individual bases; no much larger clone is one base distant.

Study-wide findings and limitations: Compared with non-shared clonotypes, the clonotypes found in all four sorted-subset donors had higher generation probabilities. Pairwise subsampling led to the expectation that sequencing depth would affect the degree of clonotype sharing among donors. Rarefaction of sorted-subset datasets indicated incomplete sequencing despite the large sequencing depth. Estimated clonotype richness was generally larger for naive than for memory subsets. Sampling was limited to blood, and TCR repertoires in tissue likely differ from TCR repertoires in blood. Approximately 4.8% of naive CD4, 3.5% of naive CD8, approximately 2% of memory CD4, and 0.4% of memory CD8 clonotypes were shared across several donors. Because the study included a small number of donors, the genetic and exposure-history diversity represented was limited.

Using the deep immunoSEQ assay, TCR CDR3 regions were amplified from genomic DNA by multiplex PCR. Genomic DNA extracted from each cell subset was distributed evenly over all wells of several immunoSEQ 96-well plates, and each plate served as one replicate. Each replicate PCR for sorted subsets received around 200 ng genomic DNA, equal to roughly 30,000 T cell genomes. Purified libraries were measured with a Qubit 3.0 fluorometer, size-checked on a Bioanalyzer 2100, and measured again with the KAPA Library Quantification kit. A separate single-read 150-cycle Illumina NextSeq 550 flow cell was used to sequence each immunoSEQ 96-well plate. In the authors' own workflow: Because the immunoSEQ output held only junctional sequences and lacked quality scores, the filtering could not match the filtering applied to full-length reads. Sequences were annotated with PyIR, a Python wrapper for IgBLAST v1.9, and V/J genes and CDR3 were assigned using IMGT germline references. Reads were removed for weak V/J assignments (E-value above 1e-6), missing CDR3, stop codons, out-of-frame junctions, or ambiguous translated residues. V3J clonotypes were defined by identical inferred V gene, J gene, and CDR3 amino acid sequence. Percentage overlap between repertoires was computed as shared unique clonotypes divided by the size of the smaller repertoire. Repertoire richness was assessed with RTK rarefaction, the Chao1 estimator, and Recon v2.1 estimates of unobserved clonotypes. Generation probabilities were computed with OLGA for all TCRbeta clonotypes obtained by the gDNA method from several donors. TCRdb stores this immuneACCESS table with in-frame sequences only. Part of the clones is absent; in the studies checked, under half of the shortfall reflects unresolved V genes, and no reason is known for the rest. The DNA was the basis for D and trimming; V, J and clone size are from that table. The sample has about 1 million clones on record, about 70% of them singletons. The ten largest clonotypes hold approximately 1.5% of the sample.

Healthy HIV-negative adults with no recently reported acute infections or vaccinations were included as donors. Every donor was a Caucasian adult residing in Nashville, Tennessee, USA. Magnetic negative selection was used to enrich CD4+ T cells, after which naive cells were positively selected on CD45RA and the negative fraction became the memory subset. After blood collection by leukapheresis, PBMCs were isolated using Ficoll-Histopaque density gradient centrifugation and then cryopreserved in the vapor phase of liquid nitrogen. Analytical flow cytometry was used to check the purity and quantity of each magnetically sorted T cell population. From each sorted fraction, genomic DNA was isolated and quantified by UV absorbance on a Nanodrop 2000c. CDR1 and CDR2 are drawn from the germline V gene: MNHEY, SVGAGI. V and J are truncated by 1 base and 2 bases respectively, leaving an intervening sequence of 6 bases. The CDR3 starts with the cysteine, ends with the phenylalanine, and has 13 residues. Just the 39-base CDR3 DNA is kept, in frame starting at base 1.

The sequenced sample was memory CD4+ T cells sorted from blood. The sample's cell subset or site label, in plain terms: CD45RA-negative fraction. The clonotype originates from a man between 18 and 35 years old in good health. The chain links TRBV6-5 with TRBJ2-7; the D gene is perhaps TRBD1, from 5 matching bases. CDR3 reads: CASSYLGAYEQYF. In nucleotide form, the sequence is TGTGCCAGCAGTTACTTAGGGGCCTACGAGCAGTACTTC.